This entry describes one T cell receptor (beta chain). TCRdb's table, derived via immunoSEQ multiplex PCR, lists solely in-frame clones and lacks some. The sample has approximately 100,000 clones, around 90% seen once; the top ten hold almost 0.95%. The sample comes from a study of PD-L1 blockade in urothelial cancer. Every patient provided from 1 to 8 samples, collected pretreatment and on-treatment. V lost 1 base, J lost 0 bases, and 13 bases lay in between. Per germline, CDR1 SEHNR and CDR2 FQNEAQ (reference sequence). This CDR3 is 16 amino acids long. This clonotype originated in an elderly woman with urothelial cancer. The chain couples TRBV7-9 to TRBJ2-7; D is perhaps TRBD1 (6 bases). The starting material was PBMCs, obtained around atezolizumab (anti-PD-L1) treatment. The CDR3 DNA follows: TGTGCCAGCAGCTTAGGGGGCAGGGGAGACTCCTACGAGCAGTACTTC. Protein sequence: CASSLGGRGDSYEQYF.